A single sample is the source of the 23 T cell receptor beta chains below, sequenced in a study of T-cell memory formation after mild COVID-19. TCRdb recomputed calls from the 5' RACE reads with MiXCR, one row per CDR3 protein. This table holds about 400,000 distinct CDR3 sequences, around 15% found once. Input material: PBMCs or a T cell subset sorted from them (not recorded which). The receptors stem from a man younger than 30 who had mild COVID-19 (a few samples of this study predate the infection). Cell type and time point are not known.

This clonotype occurred a few times. This sequence joins TRBV3-1 and TRBJ2-1, with 7 bases fitting TRBD2. The V segment lost 2 bases and the J segment 4 bases; nucleotides outside the gene matches: 8. The germline V gene has CDR1 LGHDT and CDR2 YNNKEL (reference sequence). This CDR3 has 16 amino acids. The CDR3 sequence: CASSQPGSGLYNEQFF. CDR3 nucleotides: TGTGCCAGCAGCCAACCGGGTAGCGGGCTGTACAATGAGCAGTTCTTC.

CDR3 loop: CASSLTQGAVLTGELFF. CDR3 in DNA: TGTGCCAGCAGCTTGACCCAGGGGGCGGTACTCACCGGGGAGCTGTTTTTT. The chain uses TRBV7-2 and TRBJ2-2; 8 positions match TRBD1. Germline V gene sequence: CDR1 SGHTA, CDR2 FQGNSA. With V trimmed by 3 bases and J by 4 bases, 10 bases remained unmatched. CDR3 length equals 17 residues.

This chain links TRBV9 with TRBJ1-5, with 11 bases matching TRBD1. V shed 0 bases and J 8 bases; nucleotides not matched to a gene: 4. There are 15 residues in the CDR3. CDR1 and CDR2 (germline): SGDLS, YYNGEE. The CDR3 coding sequence is TGTGCCAGCAGCGTAGGGACAGGGGGCTCGGAGCCCCAGCATTTT. Translating it yields CASSVGTGGSEPQHF.

The CDR3 bases are TGTGCCAGCAGGGAGGGGACAGGAGATTTGGGCGAGCAGTACGTC. Amino acids: CASREGTGDLGEQYV. The chain couples TRBV2 to TRBJ2-7, with TRBD1 matching 8 bases. Trimming cost V 6 bases and J 6 bases; bases outside gene matches: 13. Per the germline V gene, CDR1 is SNHLY and CDR2 is FYNNEI. The length of the CDR3 is 15 residues.

The chain has TRBV29-1 and TRBJ2-2; D perhaps matches TRBD2 (5 bases). Trimming took 2 bases from V and 0 from J, leaving 10 bases between them. This CDR3 is built from 15 residues. CDR1 and CDR2 (germline): SQVTM, ANQGSEA. The CDR3 protein is CSVELAVSNTGELFF. The CDR3, as DNA: TGCAGCGTTGAACTAGCCGTTTCGAACACCGGGGAGCTGTTTTTT.

V usage is TRBV2 and J usage is TRBJ2-7; D is uncertain. The V gene's germline CDR1 is SNHLY and CDR2 FYNNEI. The CDR3 sequence is 13 residues long. V was clipped by 7 bases and J by 3 bases, with 13 bases between them. The CDR3: CASTSLTSYEQYF. DNA of the CDR3: TGTGCCAGCACCAGCCTCACCAGCTACGAGCAGTACTTC.

The rearrangement links TRBV18 to TRBJ2-7, with D maybe TRBD2 (6 bases). Germline lookup yields CDR1 KGHSH and CDR2 LQKENI. Trimming took off 5 bases at V and 6 bases at J, with 14 bases between the two ends. This CDR3 is built from 13 residues. Written as DNA, the CDR3 is TGTGCCAGCTCATCGGCCGCCGGGGGCGAGCAGTACGTC. It encodes CASSSAAGGEQYV.

This rearrangement joins TRBV27 to TRBJ1-3; tentatively, D is TRBD1 (6 bases). CDR3 size: 15 residues. V was pared by 4 bases and J by 2 bases, with 12 bases between. The germline V gene has CDR1 MNHEY and CDR2 SMNVEV (reference sequence). The CDR3 sequence is CASSSDSGAGNTIYF. The CDR3 DNA is TGTGCCAGCAGTTCGGACAGTGGCGCTGGAAACACCATATATTTT.

This sequence joins TRBV6-5 and TRBJ1-1; D remains unclear. CDR1 is MNHEY and CDR2 is SVGAGI in the germline V gene. The V and J ends lost 2 bases and 1 base respectively, with 8 bases between them. CDR3 size: 14 residues. This chain's CDR3 is CASSYELTNTEAFF. DNA for the CDR3: TGTGCCAGCAGTTACGAGCTAACGAACACTGAAGCTTTCTTT.

This clonotype was seen a few times. The genes are TRBV10-3 and TRBJ2-5; 8 bases align to TRBD2. This CDR3 is built from 17 residues. Germline V gives CDR1 ENHRY, CDR2 SYGVKD. J gave up 5 bases and V 6 bases, and 17 bases lay outside the gene matches. DNA for the CDR3: TGTGCCATCAGGGGGGGAACTAGCGGCGGGCTGGAGGAGACCCAGTACTTC. It is translated as CAIRGGTSGGLEETQYF.

This clonotype was observed a few times. The chain couples TRBV4-1 to TRBJ2-1; D possibly corresponds to TRBD2 (6 bases). Germline V gene lookup returns CDR1 MGHRA and CDR2 YSYEKL. Deletions cut 4 bases from V and 1 base from J, with 17 bases between. The CDR3 is 17 amino acids. CDR3 coding DNA: TGCGCCAGCAGCCCGAATCTGGCGGGGCTTTCCTACAATGAGCAGTTCTTC. This encodes CASSPNLAGLSYNEQFF.

The chain employs TRBV3-1 and TRBJ2-7, with 11 bases lining up with TRBD2. Looked up from germline, CDR1 is LGHDT and CDR2 is YNNKEL (reference sequence). Trimming took 6 bases from V and 0 from J; bases not matched to a gene: 4. The CDR3 has 15 amino acids. This chain's CDR3 is CASRLAGGVSYEQYF. CDR3 in DNA: TGTGCCAGCAGGCTAGCGGGGGGAGTCTCCTACGAGCAGTACTTC.

This clonotype was recorded a few times. This chain links TRBV15 with TRBJ2-3; TRBD2 matches at 7 bases. Germline CDR1 and CDR2: LNHNV and YYDKDF (reference sequence). The CDR3 totals 16 residues. The J segment lost 6 bases and the V segment lost 0 bases, leaving 9 bases of the junction unmatched. CDR3 region: CATSRDYGGGDDTQYF. The CDR3 DNA reads as TGTGCCACCAGCAGAGATTATGGGGGGGGTGACGATACGCAGTATTTT.

The sample holds a few counts of this clonotype. The rearrangement joins TRBV19 to TRBJ2-6; no clear D. V was trimmed by 3 bases and J by 4 bases, leaving 13 bases between them. Germline lookup yields CDR1 LNHDA and CDR2 SQIVND (reference sequence). The CDR3 runs to 16 residues. The CDR3 nucleotides read TGTGCCAGTAGTATGTACAGTACGCCCGGGGCCAACGTCCTGACTTTC. Translation gives CASSMYSTPGANVLTF.

This clonotype was detected a few times. The chain employs TRBV7-3 and TRBJ1-5; D unresolved. Between the trimmed V and J ends, which lost 3 bases and 6 bases, there was a span of 3 bases. Germline V CDR1 and CDR2: SGHTA, FQGTGA. The CDR3 totals 11 residues. The CDR3 loop reads CASSLVQPQHF. The CDR3 nucleotides read TGTGCCAGCAGCTTGGTTCAGCCCCAGCATTTT.

This chain joins TRBV5-1 and TRBJ2-5; a weak D match, TRBD1 (6 bases). Trimming removed 6 bases at V and 2 bases at J, with 11 bases between. CDR3 length: 13 amino acids. Germline V lookup: CDR1 SGHRS, CDR2 YFSETQ. The CDR3, as DNA: TGCGCCAGCAAACAGGGAGATCAAGAGACCCAGTACTTC. Its protein product is CASKQGDQETQYF.

The gene calls are TRBV20-1 and TRBJ1-2, with D possibly being TRBD1 (5 bases). Germline V CDR1 and CDR2: DFQATT, SNEGSKA (reference sequence). Trimming stripped 0 bases from V and 4 bases from J, with 12 bases between. CDR3 length equals 14 residues. Here the CDR3 reads CSARDVEGPYGYTF. CDR3 bases: TGCAGTGCTAGAGATGTCGAGGGGCCCTATGGCTACACCTTC.

This clonotype was picked up a small number of times. The CDR3 sequence: CASSSTGGSNQPQHF. CDR3 coding DNA: TGTGCCAGCAGCTCGACAGGGGGGAGCAATCAGCCCCAGCATTTT. The chain links TRBV7-9 to TRBJ1-5; 9 bases match TRBD1. In germline, CDR1 is SEHNR, CDR2 FQNEAQ (reference sequence). This CDR3 contains 15 residues. V trimming: 4 bases; J trimming: 1 base; junction bases outside the gene matches: 2.

This clonotype was seen ten or more times. The chain couples TRBV29-1 to TRBJ2-5; no definite D call. The CDR3 totals 14 residues. Germline V gene sequence: CDR1 SQVTM, CDR2 ANQGSEA. V was pared by 1 base and J by 3 bases, with 12 bases between. The CDR3 loop reads CSVEGFVVKETQYF. The CDR3 bases are TGCAGCGTTGAAGGATTTGTAGTCAAAGAGACCCAGTACTTC.

The gene calls are TRBV12-5 and TRBJ2-5; 8 bases line up with TRBD2. Per germline, CDR1 LGHNT and CDR2 FRNRAP. The length of the CDR3 is 16 residues. Trimming cost V 0 bases and J 1 base; bases outside gene matches: 4. CDR3 sequence: CASGLVRGGRQETQYF. CDR3 in DNA: TGTGCTAGTGGTTTGGTACGCGGGGGGCGCCAAGAGACCCAGTACTTC.

The V and J genes are TRBV20-1 and TRBJ2-2; 8 bases agree with TRBD2. Trimming removed 6 bases from V and 4 bases from J; junction bases left unmatched: 7. This CDR3 comprises 14 residues. Per the germline V gene, CDR1 is DFQATT and CDR2 is SNEGSKA (reference sequence). The CDR3 sequence: CSASGLESTGELFF. The CDR3 DNA reads as TGCAGTGCCTCGGGACTAGAGAGCACCGGGGAGCTGTTTTTT.

This clonotype occurred a few times. This chain connects TRBV2 to TRBJ2-7, with D uncertain. CDR1 and CDR2 from the germline V gene are SNHLY and FYNNEI. The CDR3 loop spans 12 amino acids. V lost 8 bases to trimming and J lost 2 bases, with 10 bases between them. The CDR3 loop is CASRLEAYEQYF. The CDR3 coding sequence is TGTGCCAGCCGACTTGAGGCCTACGAGCAGTACTTC.

The V gene is TRBV3-1, the J gene TRBJ1-6; D possibly corresponds to TRBD1 (5 bases). V was cut by 2 bases and J by 5 bases, with 10 bases left in between. This CDR3 contains 15 residues. CDR1 and CDR2 from the germline V gene are LGHDT and YNNKEL (reference sequence). The CDR3 nucleotides are TGTGCCAGCAGCCAAACCGGGACCCATAATTCACCCCTCCACTTT. The encoded protein is CASSQTGTHNSPLHF.